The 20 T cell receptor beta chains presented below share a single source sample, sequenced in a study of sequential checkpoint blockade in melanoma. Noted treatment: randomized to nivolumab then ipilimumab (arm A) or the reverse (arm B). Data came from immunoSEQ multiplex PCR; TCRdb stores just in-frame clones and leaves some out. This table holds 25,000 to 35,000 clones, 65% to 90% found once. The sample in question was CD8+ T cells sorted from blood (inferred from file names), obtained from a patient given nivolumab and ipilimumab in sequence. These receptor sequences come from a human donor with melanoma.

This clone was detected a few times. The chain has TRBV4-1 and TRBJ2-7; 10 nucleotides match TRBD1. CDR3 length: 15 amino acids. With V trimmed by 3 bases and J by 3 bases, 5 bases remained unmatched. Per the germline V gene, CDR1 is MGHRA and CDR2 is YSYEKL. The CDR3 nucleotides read TGCGCCAGCAGCCATGGACAGGGGGAGGGCTACGAGCAGTACTTC. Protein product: CASSHGQGEGYEQYF.

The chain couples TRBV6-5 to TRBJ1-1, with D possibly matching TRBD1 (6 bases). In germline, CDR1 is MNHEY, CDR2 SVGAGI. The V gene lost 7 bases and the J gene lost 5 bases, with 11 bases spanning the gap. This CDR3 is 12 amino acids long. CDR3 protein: CASKQGGTEAFF. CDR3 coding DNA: TGTGCCAGCAAACAAGGGGGAACTGAAGCTTTCTTT.

The CDR3 is CASSQGQGIRSPLHF. CDR3 sequence (DNA): TGCGCCAGCAGCCAAGGACAGGGTATACGATCACCCCTCCACTTT. This chain links TRBV4-3 with TRBJ1-6, with 7 bases aligning to TRBD1. The CDR3 consists of 15 residues. CDR1 and CDR2 (germline): LGHNA, YSLEER. After removal of 1 base from V and 10 bases from J, the junction contained 7 bases not matched to a gene.

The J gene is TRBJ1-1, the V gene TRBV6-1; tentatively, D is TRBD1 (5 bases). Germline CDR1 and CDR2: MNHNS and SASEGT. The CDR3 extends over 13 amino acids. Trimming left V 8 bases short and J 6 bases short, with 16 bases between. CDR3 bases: TGTGCCAGCGAGGAAACAGGATTATCTGAAGCTTTCTTT. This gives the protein CASEETGLSEAFF.

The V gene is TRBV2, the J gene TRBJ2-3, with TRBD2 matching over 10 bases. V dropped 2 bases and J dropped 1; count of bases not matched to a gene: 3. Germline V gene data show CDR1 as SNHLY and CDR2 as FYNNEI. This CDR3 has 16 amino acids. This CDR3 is CASSELAGGRTDTQYF. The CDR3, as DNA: TGTGCCAGCAGTGAATTAGCGGGGGGCCGCACAGATACGCAGTATTTT.

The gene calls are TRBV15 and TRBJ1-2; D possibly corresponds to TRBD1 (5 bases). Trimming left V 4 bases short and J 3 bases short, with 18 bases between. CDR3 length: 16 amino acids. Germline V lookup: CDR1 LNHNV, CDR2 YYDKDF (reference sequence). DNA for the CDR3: TGTGCCACCAGCACCTACGACAGCCTAAAAGACTATGGCTACACCTTC. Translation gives CATSTYDSLKDYGYTF.

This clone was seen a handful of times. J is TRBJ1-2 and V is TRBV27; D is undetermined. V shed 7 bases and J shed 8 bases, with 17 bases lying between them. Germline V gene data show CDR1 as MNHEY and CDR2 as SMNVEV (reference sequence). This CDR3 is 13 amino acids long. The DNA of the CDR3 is TGTGCCAGCAAACCCACAGCATTCTACGGCTACACCTTC. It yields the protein CASKPTAFYGYTF.

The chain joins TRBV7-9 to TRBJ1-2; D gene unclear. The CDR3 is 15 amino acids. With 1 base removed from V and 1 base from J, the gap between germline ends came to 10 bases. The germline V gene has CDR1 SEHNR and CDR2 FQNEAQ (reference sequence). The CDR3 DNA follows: TGTGCCAGCAGCTTAGGAGGGTCGGGTAACTATGGCTACACCTTC. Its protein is CASSLGGSGNYGYTF. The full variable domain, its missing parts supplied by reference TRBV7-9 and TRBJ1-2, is DTGVSQNPRHKITKRGQNVTFRCDPISEHNRLYWYRQTLGQGPEFLTYFQNEAQLEKSRLLSDRFSAERPKGSFSTLEIQRTEQGDSAMYLCASSLGGSGNYGYTFGSGTRLTVV.

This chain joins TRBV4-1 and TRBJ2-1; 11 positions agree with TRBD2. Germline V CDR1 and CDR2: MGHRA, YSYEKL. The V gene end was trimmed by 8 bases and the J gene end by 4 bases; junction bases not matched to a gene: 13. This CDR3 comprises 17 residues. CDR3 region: CASVWESGTSGYNEQFF. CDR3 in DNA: TGCGCCAGCGTATGGGAATCCGGGACTAGCGGATACAATGAGCAGTTCTTC.

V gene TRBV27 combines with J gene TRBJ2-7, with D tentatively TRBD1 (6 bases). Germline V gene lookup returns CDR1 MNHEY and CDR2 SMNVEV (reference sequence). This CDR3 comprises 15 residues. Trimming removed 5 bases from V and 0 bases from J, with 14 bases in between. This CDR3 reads CASSPEGTSSYEQYF. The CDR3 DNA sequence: TGTGCCAGCAGTCCCGAGGGGACAAGCTCCTACGAGCAGTACTTC.

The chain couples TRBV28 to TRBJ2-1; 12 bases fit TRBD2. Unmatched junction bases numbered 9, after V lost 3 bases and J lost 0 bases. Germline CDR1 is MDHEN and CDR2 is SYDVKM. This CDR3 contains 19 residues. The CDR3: CASSFPSSGREVSYNEQFF. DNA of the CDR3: TGTGCCAGCAGTTTCCCCTCTAGCGGGAGGGAGGTCTCCTACAATGAGCAGTTCTTC. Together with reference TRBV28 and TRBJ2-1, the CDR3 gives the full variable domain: DVKVTQSSRYLVKRTGEKVFLECVQDMDHENMFWYRQDPGLGLRLIYFSYDVKMKEKGDIPEGYSVSREKKERFSLILESASTNQTSMYLCASSFPSSGREVSYNEQFFGPGTRLTVL.

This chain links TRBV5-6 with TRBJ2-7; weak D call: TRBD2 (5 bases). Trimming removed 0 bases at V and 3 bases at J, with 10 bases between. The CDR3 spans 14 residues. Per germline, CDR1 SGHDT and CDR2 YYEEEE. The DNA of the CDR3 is TGTGCCAGCAGCTTGGAAGCGGTCATCTACGAGCAGTACTTC. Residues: CASSLEAVIYEQYF. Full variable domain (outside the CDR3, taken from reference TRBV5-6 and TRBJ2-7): DAGVTQSPTHLIKTRGQQVTLRCSPKSGHDTVSWYQQALGQGPQFIFQYYEEEERQRGNFPDRFSGHQFPNYSSELNVNALLLGDSALYLCASSLEAVIYEQYFGPGTRLTVT.

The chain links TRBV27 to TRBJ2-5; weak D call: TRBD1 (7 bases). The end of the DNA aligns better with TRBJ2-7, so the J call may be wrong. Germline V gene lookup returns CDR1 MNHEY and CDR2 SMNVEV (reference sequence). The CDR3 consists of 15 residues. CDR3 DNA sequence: TGTGCCAGCAGCCCCCCCCAGGGGGGACACTACGAGCAGTACTTC. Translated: CASSPPQGGHYEQYF.

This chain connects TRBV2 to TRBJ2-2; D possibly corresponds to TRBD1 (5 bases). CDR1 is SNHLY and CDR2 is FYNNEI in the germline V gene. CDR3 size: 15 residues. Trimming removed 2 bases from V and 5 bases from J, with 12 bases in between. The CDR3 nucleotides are TGTGCCAGCAGTGAACTACAGGCGAGAACCGGGGAGCTGTTTTTT. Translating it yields CASSELQARTGELFF.

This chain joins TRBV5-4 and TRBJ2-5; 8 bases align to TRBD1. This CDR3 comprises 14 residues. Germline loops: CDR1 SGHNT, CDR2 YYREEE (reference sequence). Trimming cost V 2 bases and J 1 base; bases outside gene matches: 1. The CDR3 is CASSFTGGQETQYF. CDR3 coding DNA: TGTGCCAGCAGCTTCACAGGGGGCCAAGAGACCCAGTACTTC.

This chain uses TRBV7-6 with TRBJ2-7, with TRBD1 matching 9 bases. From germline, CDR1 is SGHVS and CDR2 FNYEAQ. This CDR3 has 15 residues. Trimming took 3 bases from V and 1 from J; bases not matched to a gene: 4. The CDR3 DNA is TGTGCCAGCAGCTTTGGACAGGGGCCTTCCTACGAGCAGTACTTC. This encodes CASSFGQGPSYEQYF.

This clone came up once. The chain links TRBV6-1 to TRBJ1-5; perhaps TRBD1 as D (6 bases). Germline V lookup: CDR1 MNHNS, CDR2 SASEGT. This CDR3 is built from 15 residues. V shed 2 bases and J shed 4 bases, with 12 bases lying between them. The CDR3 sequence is CASSELGTSNQPQHF. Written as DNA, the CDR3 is TGTGCCAGCAGTGAACTTGGGACATCGAATCAGCCCCAGCATTTT.

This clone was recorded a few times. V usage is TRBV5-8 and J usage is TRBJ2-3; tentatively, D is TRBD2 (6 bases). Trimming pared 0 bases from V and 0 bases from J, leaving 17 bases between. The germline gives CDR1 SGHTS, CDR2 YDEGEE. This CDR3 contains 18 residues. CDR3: CASSLAVAIAASTDTQYF. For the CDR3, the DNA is TGTGCCAGCAGCTTGGCCGTCGCGATAGCGGCTAGCACAGATACGCAGTATTTT.

In DNA, the CDR3 is TGTGCCAGCAGCTCTGGAGGTGTCCGGTACTTC. Its protein product is CASSSGGVRYF. J is TRBJ2-4 and V is TRBV5-6; D perhaps matches TRBD2 (5 bases). Germline CDR1 SGHDT, CDR2 YYEEEE. Trimming cost V 3 bases and J 15 bases, with 13 bases left between them. The CDR3 spans 11 residues.

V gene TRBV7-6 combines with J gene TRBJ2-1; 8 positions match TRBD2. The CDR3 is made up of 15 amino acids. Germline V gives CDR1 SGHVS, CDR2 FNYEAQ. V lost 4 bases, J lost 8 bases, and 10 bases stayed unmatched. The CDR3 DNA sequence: TGTGCCAGCAGCTCTTGGACTAGCAGACCGGATGAGCAGTTCTTC. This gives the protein CASSSWTSRPDEQFF. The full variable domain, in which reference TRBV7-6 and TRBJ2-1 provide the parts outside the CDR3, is GAGVSQSPRYKVTKRGQDVALRCDPISGHVSLYWYRQALGQGPEFLTYFNYEAQQDKSGLPNDRFSAERPEGSISTLTIQRTEQRDSAMYRCASSSWTSRPDEQFFGPGTRLTVL.